This T cell receptor (beta chain) was identified in a study of cytomegalovirus exposure and HLA in healthy donors. V lost 2 bases to trimming and J lost 1 base; unmatched junction nucleotides: 6. Germline V lookup: CDR1 SGHDT, CDR2 YYEEEE. CDR3 size: 15 residues. PCR amplification relied on 60 Vbeta primers (plus 13 Jbeta primers). Clones were sequenced by immunoSEQ multiplex PCR, and TCRdb holds only the in-frame ones, with some missing. Here the sample spans 90,000 to 140,000 clones, nearly 15% being singletons. Only a few counts were recorded for this clone. What it binds is not known. Overall study results and limits: Indistinguishable V segments, including TRBV6-2 and TRBV6-3, were excluded. In vitro experiments confirmed that three CMV-associated chains were specific for CMV antigens. Most observed TCR sequences were rare, whereas some public TCRs were detected in many donors.

Sequenced: PBMCs. The chain uses TRBV5-6 and TRBJ2-7, with 7 positions matching TRBD1. The sequence was collected from a female donor in good health and CMV-seronegative. The CDR3: CASSFAGGSSYEQYF. The CDR3 DNA sequence: TGTGCCAGCAGCTTTGCAGGGGGTAGTTCCTACGAGCAGTACTTC. Full variable domain (outside the CDR3, taken from reference TRBV5-6 and TRBJ2-7): DAGVTQSPTHLIKTRGQQVTLRCSPKSGHDTVSWYQQALGQGPQFIFQYYEEEERQRGNFPDRFSGHQFPNYSSELNVNALLLGDSALYLCASSFAGGSSYEQYFGPGTRLTVT.